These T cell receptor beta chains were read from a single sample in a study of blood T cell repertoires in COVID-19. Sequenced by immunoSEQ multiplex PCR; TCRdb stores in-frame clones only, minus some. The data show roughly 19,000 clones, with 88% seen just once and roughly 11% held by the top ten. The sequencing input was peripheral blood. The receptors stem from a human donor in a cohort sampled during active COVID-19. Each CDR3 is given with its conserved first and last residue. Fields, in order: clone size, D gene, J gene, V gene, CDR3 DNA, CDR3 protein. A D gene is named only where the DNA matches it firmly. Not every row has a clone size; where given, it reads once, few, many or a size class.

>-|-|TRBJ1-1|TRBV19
TGTGCCAGTAGTATAACTGCTTTCTTT
CASSITAFF
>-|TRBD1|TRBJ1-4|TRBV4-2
TGTGCCAGCAGCCAGGACAGGGGGCGGGAAAAACTGTTTTTT
CASSQDRGREKLFF
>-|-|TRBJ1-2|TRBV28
TGTGCCAGCAGTCAGACTCCCAACAACTATGGCTACACCTTC
CASSQTPNNYGYTF
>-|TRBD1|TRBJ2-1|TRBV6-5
TGTGCCAGCACCCAGGGGGCGGCGCAGTTCTTC
CASTQGAAQFF
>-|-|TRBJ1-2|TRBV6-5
TGTGCCAGCAGTCGGAGTCCAGAGAACTATGGCTACACCTTC
CASSRSPENYGYTF
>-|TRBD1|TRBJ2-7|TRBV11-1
TGTGCCAGCAGCTTCCAGGGACAGGGGGTCTACGAGCAGTACTTC
CASSFQGQGVYEQYF
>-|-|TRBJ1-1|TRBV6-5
TGTGCCAGCTCCCTGGGGGCGGGCACTGAAGCTTTCTTT
CASSLGAGTEAFF
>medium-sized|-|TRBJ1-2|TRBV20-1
TGCAGTGCTACTGACTATGGCTACACCTTC
CSATDYGYTF
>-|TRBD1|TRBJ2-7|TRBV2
TGTGCCAGCAGTGAATATGAGGGACAGGGGTGCTTC
CASSEYEGQGCF
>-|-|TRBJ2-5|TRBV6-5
TGTGCCAGCACCCGAAGAGCTAGCGCTGAGACCCAGTACTTC
CASTRRASAETQYF
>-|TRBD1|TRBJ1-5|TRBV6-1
TGTGCCAGCAGTGAACTCAGGACAGGTAATCAGCCCCAGCATTTT
CASSELRTGNQPQHF
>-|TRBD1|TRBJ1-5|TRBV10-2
TGCGCCAGCAGAGAACAGGGGGATCAGCCCCAGCATTTT
CASREQGDQPQHF
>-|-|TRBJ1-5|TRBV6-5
TGTGCCAGCACCCCCAGTCATAAAGTCAATCAGCCCCAGCATTTT
CASTPSHKVNQPQHF
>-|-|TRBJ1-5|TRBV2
TGTGCCAGCAGTGAAGGAGGGGGTGGTCAGCCCCAGCATTTT
CASSEGGGGQPQHF
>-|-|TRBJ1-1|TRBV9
TGTGCCAGCAGCGTAGGGGAGGGTCGGGGGGCCACTGAAGCTTTCTTT
CASSVGEGRGATEAFF
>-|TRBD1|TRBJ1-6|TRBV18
TGTGCCAGCTCACAGGGACAGGGGGGCCCACCCCTCCACTTT
CASSQGQGGPPLHF
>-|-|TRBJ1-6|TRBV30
TGTGCCTGGAGTGTCCCACAGGGACGTAATTCACCCCTCCACTTT
CAWSVPQGRNSPLHF
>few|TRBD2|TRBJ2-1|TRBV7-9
TGTGCCAGCAGCTTAGTCGGGACTAGAAGTGAGCAGTTCTTC
CASSLVGTRSEQFF
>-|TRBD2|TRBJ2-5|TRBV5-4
TGTGCCAGCAAACTTAGCGGGGTCCAAGAGACCCAGTACTTC
CASKLSGVQETQYF
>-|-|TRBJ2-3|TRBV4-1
TGCGCCAGCAGTCTTGGCCCGACAGATACGCAGTATTTT
CASSLGPTDTQYF
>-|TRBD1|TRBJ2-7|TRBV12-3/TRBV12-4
TGTGCCAGCAGGAGACAGGGGATCTACGAGCAGTACTTC
CASRRQGIYEQYF
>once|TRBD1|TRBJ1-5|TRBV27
TGTGCCAGCAGGACAGGGCACAATCAGCCCCAGCATTTT
CASRTGHNQPQHF
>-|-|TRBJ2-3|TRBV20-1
TGCAGTGCTAGTGTAGATGACAACACAGATACGCAGTATTTT
CSASVDDNTDTQYF